One sample yielded the 20 T cell receptor beta chains listed below, sequenced in a study of CD8 T cells in ankylosing spondylitis. TCRdb fed the 5' RACE reads into MiXCR, producing one record per CDR3 protein. The sample consists of about 250,000 distinct CDR3 sequences, roughly 32% of them appearing once. The specimen sequenced was blood, either unsorted or a sorted T cell fraction (not recorded which). Receptors were obtained from a male donor with ankylosing spondylitis or in good health (not recorded which).

The V call is TRBV12-3 or TRBV12-4, the J call TRBJ1-6; the D gene is possibly TRBD1 (5 bases). Trimming shortened V by 5 bases and J by 9 bases, and 17 bases separated the two germline ends. This CDR3 is 15 amino acids long. The CDR3 sequence is CASSAQGTGRSPLHF. CDR3 nucleotide sequence: TGTGCCAGCAGTGCCCAGGGTACCGGACGTTCACCCCTCCACTTT.

The V and J genes are TRBV20-1 and TRBJ2-7; 8 bases agree with TRBD1. The CDR3 consists of 14 residues. After removal of 0 bases from V and 5 bases from J, the junction contained 6 bases not matched to a gene. Germline CDR1 is DFQATT and CDR2 is SNEGSKA (reference sequence). The CDR3 is CSAREQGAHNEQYF. The CDR3 DNA is TGCAGTGCTAGAGAGCAGGGGGCGCACAACGAGCAGTACTTC.

The V and J genes are TRBV28 and TRBJ1-3, with D perhaps TRBD1 (6 bases). The CDR3 loop spans 15 amino acids. With 5 bases removed from V and 1 base from J, the gap between germline ends came to 12 bases. Germline assignment: CDR1 MDHEN and CDR2 SYDVKM. The CDR3: CASSETGMSGNTIYF. CDR3 bases: TGTGCCAGCAGTGAAACAGGGATGTCTGGAAACACCATATATTTT.

This rearrangement joins TRBV7-9 to TRBJ1-2, with a tentative D call TRBD1 (5 bases). The CDR3 is 12 residues long. Germline CDR1 and CDR2: SEHNR and FQNEAQ (reference sequence). V was trimmed by 4 bases and J by 7 bases, leaving 10 bases between them. The CDR3 reads CASSSGNGGYTF. In DNA, the CDR3 is TGTGCCAGCAGCTCAGGGAACGGTGGCTACACCTTC.

This chain uses TRBV5-1 with TRBJ2-7, with TRBD1 matching 7 bases. The germline V gene has CDR1 SGHRS and CDR2 YFSETQ. The CDR3 contains 15 residues. V lost 3 bases, J lost 0 bases, and 6 bases stayed unmatched. CDR3 region: CASSWNRGSSYEQYF. As DNA, the CDR3 is TGCGCCAGCAGCTGGAACAGGGGAAGCTCCTACGAGCAGTACTTC.

CDR3 sequence reads: CASSLSEGGYSYEQYF. DNA of the CDR3: TGCGCCAGCAGCTTGTCCGAGGGGGGCTACTCCTACGAGCAGTACTTC. The chain links TRBV5-1 to TRBJ2-7; either TRBD1 or TRBD2 may supply D (6 bases each). Deletions cut 1 base from V and 0 bases from J, with 14 bases between. The CDR3 has 16 amino acids. The germline gives CDR1 SGHRS, CDR2 YFSETQ. Filled out from reference TRBV5-1 and TRBJ2-7, the complete variable domain reads KAGVTQTPRYLIKTRGQQVTLSCSPISGHRSVSWYQQTPGQGLQFLFEYFSETQRNKGNFPGRFSGRQFSNSRSEMNVSTLELGDSALYLCASSLSEGGYSYEQYFGPGTRLTVT.

The rearrangement uses TRBV4-1 and TRBJ2-5, with 9 bases lining up with TRBD2. The germline V gene encodes CDR1 MGHRA and CDR2 YSYEKL. CDR3 length: 15 residues. The V gene end was trimmed by 4 bases and the J gene end by 0 bases; junction bases not matched to a gene: 3. The CDR3, as DNA: TGCGCCAGCAGCCCCCGACTAGCGGACCAAGAGACCCAGTACTTC. It is translated as CASSPRLADQETQYF.

This sequence joins TRBV7-9 and TRBJ1-2; 9 nucleotides line up with TRBD1. V was pared by 4 bases and J by 4 bases, with 10 bases of the junction left unmatched. Germline CDR1 is SEHNR and CDR2 is FQNEAQ (reference sequence). The CDR3 contains 16 residues. This CDR3 reads CASSSSGQGTFYGYTF. CDR3 DNA sequence: TGTGCCAGCAGCTCGTCCGGACAGGGGACTTTCTATGGCTACACCTTC.

This clonotype was seen a single time. The genes are TRBV11-2 and TRBJ2-5, with TRBD2 matching over 10 bases. V lost 5 bases to trimming and J lost 2 bases; unmatched junction nucleotides: 8. From germline, CDR1 is SGHAT and CDR2 FQNNGV. The CDR3 is 16 residues long. The CDR3 region has the DNA TGTGCCAGCAGCAATTATGTAGCGGGGGGTCAAGAGACCCAGTACTTC. Protein product: CASSNYVAGGQETQYF.

A few counts support this clonotype. The CDR3 bases are TGCAGTGCTGTGGGGGCGAATGAGCAGTTCTTC. Translating gives CSAVGANEQFF. The chain employs TRBV20-1 and TRBJ2-1, with D tentatively TRBD1 (6 bases). Germline V lookup: CDR1 DFQATT, CDR2 SNEGSKA (reference sequence). Trimming pared 5 bases from V and 7 bases from J, leaving 9 bases between. This CDR3 has 11 residues.

This clonotype was recorded at least ten times. The chain has TRBV20-1 and TRBJ1-5; D gene uncertain. Germline V lookup: CDR1 DFQATT, CDR2 SNEGSKA (reference sequence). The germline V and J ends were trimmed by 3 bases and 3 bases, with 6 bases remaining between them. The length of the CDR3 is 12 residues. CDR3 sequence (DNA): TGCAGTGCTAGGTCTCCCAATCAGCCCCAGCATTTT. This translates into CSARSPNQPQHF.

This clonotype was found a few times. This CDR3 reads CASSAGDFPQYF. The CDR3 region has the DNA TGTGCCAGCAGCGCCGGGGACTTCCCTCAGTACTTC. The V and J genes are TRBV9 and TRBJ2-5, with a tentative D call TRBD2 (6 bases). The CDR3 totals 12 residues. The germline V gene has CDR1 SGDLS and CDR2 YYNGEE. V was shortened by 3 bases and J by 11 bases, with 14 bases between the two germline ends.

In its sample, this clonotype was seen a few times. The chain combines TRBV5-1 with TRBJ2-3; D is possibly TRBD2 (6 bases). V dropped 6 bases and J dropped 2 bases, with 16 bases sitting between them. The germline gives CDR1 SGHRS, CDR2 YFSETQ. The CDR3 covers 15 residues. In DNA, the CDR3 is TGCGCCAGCAAACCGCTAGGCGGGGCCACAGATACGCAGTATTTT. This gives the protein CASKPLGGATDTQYF.

This clonotype was detected once. The CDR3 DNA sequence: TGTGCCAGCAGCTTAGGGACAGGGGCTGGCACAGATACGCAGTATTTT. It encodes CASSLGTGAGTDTQYF. The chain recombines TRBV7-8 with TRBJ2-3; 9 bases line up with TRBD1. The germline gives CDR1 SGHVS, CDR2 FQNEAQ. CDR3 length: 16 amino acids. The J segment lost 1 base and the V segment lost 1 base, leaving 3 bases of the junction unmatched. Drawing the rest from reference TRBV7-8 and TRBJ2-3, the complete variable domain is GAGVSQSPRYKVAKRGQDVALRCDPISGHVSLFWYQQALGQGPEFLTYFQNEAQLDKSGLPSDRFFAERPEGSVSTLKIQRTQQEDSAVYLCASSLGTGAGTDTQYFGPGTRLTVL.

The chain uses TRBV20-1 and TRBJ1-5; D is perhaps TRBD1 (5 bases). Germline-derived CDR1 and CDR2 are DFQATT and SNEGSKA (reference sequence). The CDR3 is 14 residues long. Trimming pared 1 base from V and 4 bases from J, leaving 11 bases between. The CDR3 loop reads CSARGQSRNQPQHF. Here the CDR3 DNA reads TGCAGTGCTAGAGGACAGTCTAGGAATCAGCCCCAGCATTTT.

This clonotype was recorded only once. V usage is TRBV29-1 and J usage is TRBJ2-7; perhaps D is TRBD1 or TRBD2 (5 bases each). This CDR3 is built from 12 residues. Trimming stripped 4 bases from V and 5 bases from J, with 12 bases between. The germline gives CDR1 SQVTM, CDR2 ANQGSEA. The CDR3 spells CSVGDGFNEQYF. CDR3 bases: TGCAGCGTTGGGGACGGTTTTAACGAGCAGTACTTC.

The table lists this clonotype with a few counts. At one end the junction does not follow the germline gene, possibly because of a read error. CDR3 amino acids: CASSLFGGGDGLNF. For the CDR3, the DNA is TGTGCCAGCAGTTTATTTGGCGGAGGCGATGGGTTGAACTTC. The chain uses TRBV12-3 or TRBV12-4 and TRBJ2-7, with D possibly being TRBD2 (5 bases). The CDR3 loop spans 14 amino acids.

V and J are TRBV5-1 and TRBJ1-1, with D perhaps TRBD1 (6 bases). Germline assignment: CDR1 SGHRS and CDR2 YFSETQ. V lost 3 bases and J lost 1, with 10 bases in between. The CDR3 length is 14 residues. The CDR3 bases are TGCGCCAGCAGCTGGGACAATCCGAACACTGAAGCTTTCTTT. Encoded protein: CASSWDNPNTEAFF.

The chain links TRBV27 to TRBJ2-3, with 8 nucleotides matching TRBD1. The CDR3 has 16 amino acids. Germline-derived CDR1 and CDR2 are MNHEY and SMNVEV (reference sequence). V lost 6 bases and J lost 0; bases outside the gene matches: 8. The DNA of the CDR3 is TGTGCCAGCAGCCCACAGGACAGGGTGAGCACAGATACGCAGTATTTT. Translating it yields CASSPQDRVSTDTQYF.

The chain uses TRBV28 and TRBJ2-3; TRBD2 aligns across 10 bases. The CDR3 is 16 amino acids. Germline V lookup: CDR1 MDHEN, CDR2 SYDVKM. J was trimmed by 5 bases and V by 2 bases; bases with no gene match: 7. The CDR3 protein is CASSLQVAGGRDTQYF. DNA for the CDR3: TGTGCCAGCAGTTTACAAGTAGCGGGGGGTAGAGATACGCAGTATTTT.